The 18 T cell receptor beta chains listed next were all sequenced from one sample in a study of cytomegalovirus exposure and HLA in healthy donors (dated by TCRdb to 2015 to 2018). The library was produced with the immunoSEQ multiplex PCR assay. Imported from immuneACCESS, the table was reduced by TCRdb to in-frame sequences with V and J called. These copies leave out some clones; in studies compared against another copy, an unresolved V gene accounts for under half, and the cause of the remainder is not known. This sample holds a few hundred thousand clones; 87% were observed only once. The ten top clones hold about 12% of the sample. The sequenced sample was PBMCs. The receptors originated from a man aged 18 to 29 in good health and CMV-seropositive.

V is TRBV27 and J is TRBJ2-5; 11 bases align to TRBD2. Trimming took 4 bases from V and 1 from J; bases not matched to a gene: 2. The CDR3 is 15 amino acids. CDR1 and CDR2 (germline): MNHEY, SMNVEV (reference sequence). The CDR3 nucleotides are TGTGCCAGCAGTTCGGGACTAGCGGTCCAAGAGACCCAGTACTTC. It specifies CASSSGLAVQETQYF.

The rearrangement links TRBV5-6 to TRBJ1-1; no reliable D call. Germline V gene lookup returns CDR1 SGHDT and CDR2 YYEEEE. The length of the CDR3 is 14 residues. V shed 0 bases and J shed 4 bases, with 10 bases lying between them. CDR3 DNA: TGTGCCAGCAGCTTGGCCGGCGGAAGCACTGAAGCTTTCTTT. This translates into CASSLAGGSTEAFF.

This clone has at least ten counts. The chain links TRBV6-4 to TRBJ2-2; 8 bases fit TRBD2. The CDR3 is 16 residues long. Trimming cost V 2 bases and J 3 bases; bases outside gene matches: 5. Germline V CDR1 and CDR2: MRHNA, SNTAGT. DNA of the CDR3: TGTGCCAGCAGTGACGTGTCGGGAGGGGACACCGGGGAGCTGTTTTTT. This codes for CASSDVSGGDTGELFF.

The rearrangement joins TRBV5-4 to TRBJ2-5; possible D gene TRBD2, 6 bases. Germline V gene data show CDR1 as SGHNT and CDR2 as YYREEE (reference sequence). The germline V and J ends were trimmed by 2 bases and 3 bases, with 11 bases remaining between them. The CDR3 sequence is 14 residues long. CDR3 loop: CASSFGGTEETQYF. The CDR3 DNA sequence: TGTGCCAGCAGCTTCGGGGGAACCGAAGAGACCCAGTACTTC. Full variable domain (outside the CDR3, taken from reference TRBV5-4 and TRBJ2-5): ETGVTQSPTHLIKTRGQQVTLRCSSQSGHNTVSWYQQALGQGPQFIFQYYREEENGRGNFPPRFSGLQFPNYSSELNVNALELDDSALYLCASSFGGTEETQYFGPGTRLLVL.

The V and J genes are TRBV7-8 and TRBJ2-7; maybe TRBD1 (5 bases). The CDR3 length is 17 residues. Germline V CDR1 and CDR2: SGHVS, FQNEAQ. The V gene lost 4 bases and the J gene lost 1 base, with 20 bases spanning the gap. The CDR3 loop reads CASSSSGPHPPSYEQYF. CDR3 in DNA: TGTGCCAGCAGCTCCTCAGGGCCACATCCCCCTTCCTACGAGCAGTACTTC.

The CDR3 DNA is TGTGCCAGCAGCTCCGGGACAGGGGTCCACGAGCAGTACTTC. Translated, it gives CASSSGTGVHEQYF. The V call is TRBV7-9, the J call TRBJ2-7; 10 bases are a match to TRBD1. The V gene end was trimmed by 4 bases and the J gene end by 5 bases; junction bases not matched to a gene: 5. The germline CDR1 and CDR2 sequences are SEHNR and FQNEAQ (reference sequence). The CDR3 loop spans 14 amino acids.

In this sample, this clone turned up once. The rearrangement joins TRBV5-1 to TRBJ1-2; 7 bases match TRBD1. Germline V gene data show CDR1 as SGHRS and CDR2 as YFSETQ. V shed 0 bases, J shed 3 bases, and the junction held 5 bases outside the gene matches. This CDR3 has 15 residues. The CDR3 reads CASSLGRGFDYGYTF. The CDR3 bases are TGCGCCAGCAGCTTGGGCAGGGGGTTTGACTATGGCTACACCTTC.

The rearrangement joins TRBV27 to TRBJ1-2; possibly TRBD1 for D (5 bases). Germline values: CDR1 MNHEY, CDR2 SMNVEV (reference sequence). Trimming left V 3 bases short and J 13 bases short, with 15 bases between. The CDR3 covers 12 residues. CDR3 sequence: CASSFLLGTATF. The CDR3 nucleotides are TGTGCCAGCAGTTTTCTTCTCGGGACGGCCACCTTC.

The chain couples TRBV4-3 to TRBJ1-2; 7 bases line up with TRBD1. Germline CDR1 and CDR2: LGHNA and YSLEER. Trimming cost V 4 bases and J 4 bases; bases outside gene matches: 15. CDR3 length equals 17 residues. The CDR3 region is CASSRSTGLRSVYGYTF. CDR3 DNA: TGCGCCAGCAGCCGCTCGACAGGGTTACGGAGCGTCTATGGCTACACCTTC.

The chain recombines TRBV10-3 with TRBJ2-3, with D hard to call. Germline-derived CDR1 and CDR2 are ENHRY and SYGVKD. The CDR3 runs 17 residues. V dropped 6 bases and J dropped 2 bases, with 21 bases sitting between them. The CDR3 DNA reads TGTGCCATCAGCCCCCTAGTTGTGTGGCCTTACACAGATACGCAGTATTTT. Translation gives CAISPLVVWPYTDTQYF.

This chain uses TRBV5-1 with TRBJ1-1; tentative D call: TRBD1 (5 bases). The V gene lost 7 bases and the J gene lost 0 bases, with 13 bases spanning the gap. The CDR3 has 14 residues. Per germline, CDR1 SGHRS and CDR2 YFSETQ. As DNA, the CDR3 is TGCGCCAGCCAGGCCGGGACCATGAACACTGAAGCTTTCTTT. Translated, it gives CASQAGTMNTEAFF.

The CDR3 sequence is CASSFGTTTEAFF. CDR3 DNA sequence: TGTGCCAGCAGCTTCGGGACTACCACTGAAGCTTTCTTT. The chain has TRBV5-6 and TRBJ1-1; TRBD1 might be the D (5 bases). The V gene lost 2 bases and the J gene lost 4 bases, with 9 bases spanning the gap. The CDR3 loop spans 13 amino acids. In germline, CDR1 is SGHDT, CDR2 YYEEEE. Full variable domain (missing parts from reference TRBV5-6 and TRBJ1-1): DAGVTQSPTHLIKTRGQQVTLRCSPKSGHDTVSWYQQALGQGPQFIFQYYEEEERQRGNFPDRFSGHQFPNYSSELNVNALLLGDSALYLCASSFGTTTEAFFGQGTRLTVV.

This chain uses TRBV2 with TRBJ2-3; the D gene is possibly TRBD2 (5 bases). The CDR3 consists of 14 residues. With 3 bases removed from V and 5 bases from J, the gap between germline ends came to 12 bases. Germline assignment: CDR1 SNHLY and CDR2 FYNNEI. DNA for the CDR3: TGTGCCAGCAGTGAGACCAGCGGAATAGATACGCAGTATTTT. Translation: CASSETSGIDTQYF.

The chain joins TRBV4-1 to TRBJ2-5, with TRBD1 matching 7 bases. Trimming took 0 bases from V and 5 from J; bases not matched to a gene: 9. Germline CDR1 MGHRA, CDR2 YSYEKL. This CDR3 is 16 amino acids long. DNA for the CDR3: TGCGCCAGCAGCCAAGATATGGTAGGGGGCTTGGAGACCCAGTACTTC. Its protein product is CASSQDMVGGLETQYF.

The genes are TRBV27 and TRBJ1-5, with D unclear. The CDR3 contains 15 residues. In germline, CDR1 is MNHEY, CDR2 SMNVEV (reference sequence). The V gene lost 1 base and the J gene lost 2 bases, with 9 bases spanning the gap. The DNA of the CDR3 is TGTGCCAGCAGTTTATTGGGCTCGGGCAATCAGCCCCAGCATTTT. It translates to CASSLLGSGNQPQHF.

The sample holds one count of this clone. The rearrangement joins TRBV28 to TRBJ2-7; 9 nucleotides align to TRBD1. Per the germline V gene, CDR1 is MDHEN and CDR2 is SYDVKM. This CDR3 is 15 amino acids long. With 5 bases clipped from V and 5 bases from J, the junction kept 10 bases outside the gene matches. In DNA form, the CDR3 reads TGTGCCAGCAGTGCCTACGGGACAGGGTTGGACGAGCAGTACTTC. The encoded protein is CASSAYGTGLDEQYF.

This chain uses TRBV11-2 with TRBJ2-3; 7 bases line up with TRBD2. The CDR3 length is 15 residues. V was pared by 8 bases and J by 4 bases, with 12 bases of the junction left unmatched. Germline CDR1 is SGHAT and CDR2 is FQNNGV. CDR3 in amino acids: CASDVGGSLPDTQYF. CDR3 in DNA: TGTGCCAGCGACGTAGGCGGGAGTCTCCCAGATACGCAGTATTTT.

The chain links TRBV30 to TRBJ2-7, with D unresolved. V dropped 1 base and J dropped 4 bases, with 11 bases sitting between them. Germline assignment: CDR1 GTSNPN and CDR2 SVGIG (reference sequence). The CDR3 length is 13 residues. The CDR3 sequence: CAWSGQILYEQYF. CDR3 nucleotides: TGTGCCTGGAGTGGGCAGATTCTATACGAGCAGTACTTC.